This is a list of T cell receptor beta chains from one sample in a study of shared clonotypes between healthy human individuals. Libraries were prepared by immunoSEQ multiplex PCR; TCRdb keeps only in-frame clonotypes and omits some of them. The sample carries about 820,000 clones, nearly 95% recorded once. Sequenced sample: naive CD8+ T cells sorted from blood. The receptors here all came from a man aged 25 to 40 in good health. CDR3s include the opening cysteine and the closing phenylalanine or tryptophan. A D gene is named only where the DNA matches it firmly. Size values are once, few and many counts, or a class for expanded clones, and some rows have none.

TRBJ1-1 NA TRBV4-2 TRBD1 TGTGCCAGCAGCCGGGGACAGTACACTGAAGCTTTCTTT CASSRGQYTEAFF
TRBJ1-5 NA TRBV5-1 NA TGCGCCAGCAGCTTGGGATCCGATCAGCCCCAGCATTTT CASSLGSDQPQHF
TRBJ2-7 once TRBV18 NA TGTGCCAGCTCACCCGTCTCCTACGAGCAGTACTTC CASSPVSYEQYF
TRBJ2-7 NA TRBV4-1 NA TGCGCCAGCAGCGGGAGCGACGTCGAGCAGTACTTC CASSGSDVEQYF
TRBJ2-7 NA TRBV5-1 TRBD1 TGCGCCAGCAGCGCAACCCCCGGGACAGGGGTCGAGCAGTACTTC CASSATPGTGVEQYF
TRBJ2-7 NA TRBV7-9 TRBD2 TGTGCCAGCAGCTTCGTCCCTAGCGGGACCTACGAGCAGTACTTC CASSFVPSGTYEQYF
TRBJ1-2 once TRBV4-3 NA TGCGCCAGCAGCCAAGATAGGGTTAACTATGGCTACACCTTC CASSQDRVNYGYTF
TRBJ2-1 NA TRBV11-2 NA TGTGCCAGCAGCTTAGATTCCGCAGGGTCAATATACAATGAGCAGTTCTTC CASSLDSAGSIYNEQFF
TRBJ2-7 NA TRBV9 TRBD1 TGTGCCAGCAGCGCGGGACAGGGGGCAGAGGAGCAGTACTTC CASSAGQGAEEQYF
TRBJ2-7 NA TRBV11-2 NA TGTGCCAGCAGCGCCTGGGGCTCCTACGAGCAGTACTTC CASSAWGSYEQYF
TRBJ2-7 NA TRBV14 NA TGTGCCAGCAGCCCAAGACGGGGCGTATTCGAGCAGTACTTC CASSPRRGVFEQYF
TRBJ2-7 NA TRBV11-2 NA TGTGCCAGCAGCTTAGGGTCGACGCAAAGTATCTACGAGCAGTACTTC CASSLGSTQSIYEQYF
TRBJ2-7 NA TRBV7-9 TRBD1 TGTGCCAGCAGCTCGCCCGACAGGGGGTTCTACGAGCAGTACTTC CASSSPDRGFYEQYF
TRBJ2-4 NA TRBV10-1 TRBD2 TGCGCCAGCAGTGAAACCTTAGCGGGAGTAAACATTCAGTACTTC CASSETLAGVNIQYF
TRBJ2-5 NA TRBV15 NA TGTGCCACCGTGACAGGAGAGACCCAGTACTTC CATVTGETQYF
TRBJ2-2 once TRBV7-8 NA TGTGCCAGCAGCTTAGTGTTCGGGGAGCTGTTTTTT CASSLVFGELFF
TRBJ2-3 NA TRBV5-4 NA TGTGCCAGCAGCGCAGGTGGTGCGGTCCCTAGCACAGATACGCAGTATTTT CASSAGGAVPSTDTQYF
TRBJ2-4 NA TRBV7-9 NA TGTGCCAGCAGCTCGGGCAGGGCCTGGAACATTCAGTACTTC CASSSGRAWNIQYF
TRBJ2-2 NA TRBV4-3 NA TGCGCCAGCAGCCAAGGAGGCGGAAACACCGGGGAGCTGTTTTTT CASSQGGGNTGELFF
TRBJ2-7 NA TRBV2 TRBD1 TGTGCCAGCCAATACCAAGGGGGCCCAACCTACGAGCAGTACTTC CASQYQGGPTYEQYF
TRBJ2-7 NA TRBV28 NA TGTGCCAGCAGTTTGTGGCAGGGGACCTCCTACGAGCAGTACTTC CASSLWQGTSYEQYF
TRBJ1-4 NA TRBV4-3 NA TGCGCCAGCAGCCAAGAACGGACTGACCTTAATGAAAAACTGTTTTTT CASSQERTDLNEKLFF
TRBJ2-7 once TRBV11-2 TRBD1 TGTGCCAGCAGCGGACAGGGTTCCTACGAGCAGTACTTC CASSGQGSYEQYF
TRBJ2-7 NA TRBV19 NA TGTGCCAGTAGTATCGACAGGGAGGAATCCTACGAGCAGTACTTC CASSIDREESYEQYF
TRBJ2-7 NA TRBV7-9 NA TGTGCCAGCAGCCCCGCCAGAACAGGGCCTGAAGAGCAGTACTTC CASSPARTGPEEQYF
TRBJ1-2 once TRBV7-9 TRBD1 TGTGCCAGCAGCCATCGTGACAGGGGGGATAACTATGGCTACACCTTC CASSHRDRGDNYGYTF
TRBJ2-7 NA TRBV5-6 NA TGTGCCAGCAGCTTGGACGGACGCTACGAGCAGTACTTC CASSLDGRYEQYF
TRBJ1-1 NA TRBV15 NA TGTGCCACCAGCACTACAGCGATGAACACTGAAGCTTTCTTT CATSTTAMNTEAFF
TRBJ2-7 NA TRBV7-9 NA TGTGCCAGCAGCGCACCCCGCGGGATCCTCTCCTACGAGCAGTACTTC CASSAPRGILSYEQYF
TRBJ1-2 NA TRBV2 NA TGTGCCAGCAGTGGGGTACCTAACTATGGCTACACCTTC CASSGVPNYGYTF
TRBJ2-7 NA TRBV10-3 NA TGTGCCATCAGTGTCGACTACGAGCAGTACTTC CAISVDYEQYF
TRBJ2-2 NA TRBV9 NA TGTGCCAGCAGCGTAGAGTGGGGGAACACCGGGGAGCTGTTTTTT CASSVEWGNTGELFF
TRBJ2-7 once TRBV7-6 NA TGTGCCAGCAGCTCCCTAGAGAAGTACGAGCAGTACTTC CASSSLEKYEQYF
TRBJ2-3 NA TRBV27 TRBD2 TGTGCCAGCAGTCCCATGGGACTAGCAGGGACAGATACGCAGTATTTT CASSPMGLAGTDTQYF
TRBJ2-3 NA TRBV19 TRBD2 TGTGCCACTACTAGCGGTAGCACAGATACGCAGTATTTT CATTSGSTDTQYF